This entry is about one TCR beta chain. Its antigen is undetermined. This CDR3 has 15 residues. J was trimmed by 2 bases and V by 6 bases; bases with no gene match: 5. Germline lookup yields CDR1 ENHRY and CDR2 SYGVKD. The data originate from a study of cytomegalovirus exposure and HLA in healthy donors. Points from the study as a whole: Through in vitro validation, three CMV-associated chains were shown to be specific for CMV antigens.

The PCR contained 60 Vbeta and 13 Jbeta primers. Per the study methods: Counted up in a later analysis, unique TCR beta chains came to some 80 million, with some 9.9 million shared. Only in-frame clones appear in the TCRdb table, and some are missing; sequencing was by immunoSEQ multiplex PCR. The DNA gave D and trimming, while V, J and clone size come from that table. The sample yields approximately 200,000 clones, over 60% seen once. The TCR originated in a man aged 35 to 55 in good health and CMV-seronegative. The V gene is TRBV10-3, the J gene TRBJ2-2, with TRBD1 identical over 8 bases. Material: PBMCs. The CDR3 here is CAIRKGQGNTGELFF. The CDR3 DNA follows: TGTGCCATCAGGAAAGGACAGGGCAACACCGGGGAGCTGTTTTTT.